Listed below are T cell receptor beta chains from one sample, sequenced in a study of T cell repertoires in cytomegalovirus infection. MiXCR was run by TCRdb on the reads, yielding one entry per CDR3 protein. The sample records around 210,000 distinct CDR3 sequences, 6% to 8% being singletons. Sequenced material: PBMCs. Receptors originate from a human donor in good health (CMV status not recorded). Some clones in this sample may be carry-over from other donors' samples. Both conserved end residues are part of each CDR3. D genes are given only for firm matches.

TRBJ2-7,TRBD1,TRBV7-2,CASRGQAGEQYF
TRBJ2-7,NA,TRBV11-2,CASSPGPNPYEQYF
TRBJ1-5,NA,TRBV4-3,CASSQEAGYNQPQHF
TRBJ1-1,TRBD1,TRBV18,CASSPGLAGGNTEAFF
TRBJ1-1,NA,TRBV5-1,CASSLRGTDTEAFF
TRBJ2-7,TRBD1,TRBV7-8,CASSLGTGVGEQYF
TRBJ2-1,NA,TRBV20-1,CSARRSSSYNEQFF
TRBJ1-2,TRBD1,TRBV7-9,CASSPPGQGSYGYTF
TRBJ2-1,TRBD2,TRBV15,CATSRFTGRLAGGPGQFF
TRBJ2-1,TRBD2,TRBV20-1,CSATRLGTKAEQFF
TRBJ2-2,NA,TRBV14,CASSQVRPNTGELFF
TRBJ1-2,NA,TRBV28,CASSFPGVSNGYTF
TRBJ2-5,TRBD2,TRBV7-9,CASTLLAGGLQETQYF
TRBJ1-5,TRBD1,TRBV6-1,CASSAPYRGANQPQHF
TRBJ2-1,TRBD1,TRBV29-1,CSAQTGVAYNEQFF
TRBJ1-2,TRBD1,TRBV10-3,CAISEDRVHGYTF
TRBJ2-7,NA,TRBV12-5,CASGLVRLSYEQYF
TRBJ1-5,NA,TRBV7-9,CASSSGPINNQPQHF
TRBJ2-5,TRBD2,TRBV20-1,CSARGGGSETQYF
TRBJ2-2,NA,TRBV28,CASSLPGPGSGELFF
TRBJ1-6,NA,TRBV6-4,CASSEVIGASPLHF
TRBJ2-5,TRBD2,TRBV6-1,CASSYSRPGLAWETQYF
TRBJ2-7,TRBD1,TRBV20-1,CSALSPGQGSNEQYF
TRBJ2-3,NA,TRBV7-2,CASGKRGVSADTQYF
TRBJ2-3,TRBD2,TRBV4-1,CASSQVLTSGRDTQYF
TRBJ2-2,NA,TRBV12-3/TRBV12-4,CASRGGVNTGELFF
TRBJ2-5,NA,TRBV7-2,CASLGVVGETQYF
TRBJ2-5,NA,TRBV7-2,CASSLAQIGETQYF
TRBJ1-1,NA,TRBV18,CASSPLESRGHEAFF
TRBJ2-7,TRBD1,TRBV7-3,CASSPSGTGFYEQYF
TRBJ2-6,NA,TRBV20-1,CSAAEIPGANVLTF
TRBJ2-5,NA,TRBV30,CAWSGGPQTQYF
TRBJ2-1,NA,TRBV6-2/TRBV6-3,CASSRRTGTIYNEQFF
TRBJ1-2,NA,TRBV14,CASSQSDRFYGYTF
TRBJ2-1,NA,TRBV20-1,CSVRGIGFQQFF
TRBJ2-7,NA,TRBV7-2,CASSSQGGTYEQYF
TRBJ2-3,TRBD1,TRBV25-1,CASWTGRTDTQYF
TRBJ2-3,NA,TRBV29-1,CSVEISSDTQYF
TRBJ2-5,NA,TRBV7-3,CASSPRAPQETQYF